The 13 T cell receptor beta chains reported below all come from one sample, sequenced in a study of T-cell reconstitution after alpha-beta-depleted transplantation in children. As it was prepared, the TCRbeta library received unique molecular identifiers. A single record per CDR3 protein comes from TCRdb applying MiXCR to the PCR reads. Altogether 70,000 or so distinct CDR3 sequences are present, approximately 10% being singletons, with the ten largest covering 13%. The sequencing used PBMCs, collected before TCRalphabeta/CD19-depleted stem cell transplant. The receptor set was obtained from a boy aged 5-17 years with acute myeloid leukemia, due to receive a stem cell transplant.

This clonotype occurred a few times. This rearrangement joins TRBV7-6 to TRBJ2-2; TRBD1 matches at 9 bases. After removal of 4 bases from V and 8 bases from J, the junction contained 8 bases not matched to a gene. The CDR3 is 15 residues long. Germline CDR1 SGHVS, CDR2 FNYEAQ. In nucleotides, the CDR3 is TGTGCCAGCAGCTACAACAGGGGGCGAATTGGGGAGCTGTTTTTT. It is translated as CASSYNRGRIGELFF.

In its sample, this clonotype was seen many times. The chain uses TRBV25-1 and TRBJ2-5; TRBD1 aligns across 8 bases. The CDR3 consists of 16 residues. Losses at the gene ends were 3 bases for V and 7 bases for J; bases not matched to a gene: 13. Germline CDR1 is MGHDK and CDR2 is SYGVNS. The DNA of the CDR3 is TGTGCCAGCAGTGACGTAACAGGGGGAATAAGAGGGACCCAGTACTTC. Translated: CASSDVTGGIRGTQYF.

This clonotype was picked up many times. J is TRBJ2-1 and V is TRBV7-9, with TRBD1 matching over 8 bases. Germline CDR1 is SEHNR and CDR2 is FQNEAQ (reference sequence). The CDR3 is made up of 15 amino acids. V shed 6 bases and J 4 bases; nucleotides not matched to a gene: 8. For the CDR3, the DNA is TGTGCCAGCAGACCAATAACAGGGGGTTACAATGAGCAGTTCTTC. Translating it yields CASRPITGGYNEQFF.

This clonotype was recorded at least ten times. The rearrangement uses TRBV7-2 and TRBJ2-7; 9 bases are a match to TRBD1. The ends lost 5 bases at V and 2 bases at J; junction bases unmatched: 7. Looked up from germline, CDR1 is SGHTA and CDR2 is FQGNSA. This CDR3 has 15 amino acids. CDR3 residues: CASSHPTGGTYEQYF. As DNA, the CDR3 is TGTGCCAGCAGCCATCCGACAGGGGGGACCTACGAGCAGTACTTC.

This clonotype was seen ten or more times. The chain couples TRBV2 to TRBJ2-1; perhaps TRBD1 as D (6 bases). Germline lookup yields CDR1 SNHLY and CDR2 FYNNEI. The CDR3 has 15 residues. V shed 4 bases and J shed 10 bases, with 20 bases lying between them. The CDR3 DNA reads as TGTGCCAGCAGTGTTGAGGGGACACCTGCGGCGGAGCAGTTCTTC. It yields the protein CASSVEGTPAAEQFF.

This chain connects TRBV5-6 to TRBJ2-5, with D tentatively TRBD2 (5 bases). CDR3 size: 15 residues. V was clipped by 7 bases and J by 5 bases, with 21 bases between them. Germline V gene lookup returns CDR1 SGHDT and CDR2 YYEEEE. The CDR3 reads CASGSGRLGGETQYF. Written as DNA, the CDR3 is TGTGCCAGCGGCTCCGGGCGCCTGGGCGGGGAGACCCAGTACTTC.

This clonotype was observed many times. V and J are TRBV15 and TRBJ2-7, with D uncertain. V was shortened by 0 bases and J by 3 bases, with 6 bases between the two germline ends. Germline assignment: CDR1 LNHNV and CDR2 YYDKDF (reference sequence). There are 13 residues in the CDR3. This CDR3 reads CATSRDRDYEQYV. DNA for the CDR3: TGTGCCACCAGCAGAGATAGGGACTACGAGCAGTACGTC.

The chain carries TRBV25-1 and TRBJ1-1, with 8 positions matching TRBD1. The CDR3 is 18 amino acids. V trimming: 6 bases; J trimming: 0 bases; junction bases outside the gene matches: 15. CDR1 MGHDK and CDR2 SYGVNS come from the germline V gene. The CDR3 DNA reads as TGTGCCAGCAGCGCGGGGGTACGGGACAGGTCTTTGAACACTGAAGCTTTCTTT. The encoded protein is CASSAGVRDRSLNTEAFF.

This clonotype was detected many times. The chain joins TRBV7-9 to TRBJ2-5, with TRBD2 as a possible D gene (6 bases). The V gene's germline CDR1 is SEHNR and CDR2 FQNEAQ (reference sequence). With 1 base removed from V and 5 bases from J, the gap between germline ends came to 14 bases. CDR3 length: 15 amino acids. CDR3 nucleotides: TGTGCCAGCAGCTTAGTTTCCGGGAGAGGGGAGACCCAGTACTTC. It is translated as CASSLVSGRGETQYF.

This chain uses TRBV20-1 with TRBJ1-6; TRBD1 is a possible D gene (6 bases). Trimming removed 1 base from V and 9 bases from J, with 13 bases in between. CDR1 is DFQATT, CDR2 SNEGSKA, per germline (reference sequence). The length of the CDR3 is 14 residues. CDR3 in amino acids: CSARGTIQGSPLHF. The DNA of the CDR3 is TGCAGTGCTAGAGGAACCATACAGGGTTCACCCCTCCACTTT.

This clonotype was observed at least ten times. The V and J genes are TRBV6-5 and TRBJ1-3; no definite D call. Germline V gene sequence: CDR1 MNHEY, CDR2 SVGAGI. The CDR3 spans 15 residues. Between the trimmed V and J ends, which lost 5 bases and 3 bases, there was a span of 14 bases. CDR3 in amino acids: CASSSPGGLGNTIYF. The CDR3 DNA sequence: TGTGCCAGCAGTAGCCCGGGAGGGCTTGGAAACACCATATATTTT.

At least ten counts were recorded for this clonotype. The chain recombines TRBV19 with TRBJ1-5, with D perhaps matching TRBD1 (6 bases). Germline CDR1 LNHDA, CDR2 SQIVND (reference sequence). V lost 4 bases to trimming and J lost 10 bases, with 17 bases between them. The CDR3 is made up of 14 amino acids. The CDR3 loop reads CASSNSRGPRPQHF. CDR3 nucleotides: TGTGCCAGTAGTAACTCCAGGGGCCCCCGACCCCAGCATTTT.

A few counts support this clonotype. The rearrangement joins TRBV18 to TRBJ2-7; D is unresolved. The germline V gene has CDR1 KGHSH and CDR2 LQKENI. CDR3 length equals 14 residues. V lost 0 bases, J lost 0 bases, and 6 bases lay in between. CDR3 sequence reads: CASSPPSVSYEQYF. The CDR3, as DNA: TGTGCCAGCTCACCACCGAGCGTCTCCTACGAGCAGTACTTC.